This TCR beta chain is drawn from a study of T-cell memory formation after mild COVID-19. About the study: In these data, TCR clusters were largely donor specific. Findings and limits, study-wide: Clones shrinking from day 15 to 85 showed even CD4/CD8 mixes; later expanders tilted CD4+. The pre-infection memory compartment contained some responding clones, suggesting cross-reactive memory joined.

As concerns this clonotype: The antigen remains undetermined.

Trimming took off 7 bases at V and 6 bases at J, with 15 bases between the two ends. The CDR3 length is 13 residues. TCRdb independently ran MiXCR on the 5' RACE reads; one entry per CDR3 protein. The table includes 270,000 or so distinct CDR3 sequences, around 15% detected once. The sequence was obtained from a young man who had mild COVID-19 (a few samples of this study predate the infection). Cell type and time point are not known. Specimen: PBMCs or a T cell subset sorted from them (not recorded which). This chain links TRBV12-3 or TRBV12-4 with TRBJ1-2; D gene uncertain. The CDR3 sequence: CASILLGTDGYTF. The CDR3 region has the DNA TGTGCCAGCATCCTATTAGGTACGGATGGCTACACCTTC.